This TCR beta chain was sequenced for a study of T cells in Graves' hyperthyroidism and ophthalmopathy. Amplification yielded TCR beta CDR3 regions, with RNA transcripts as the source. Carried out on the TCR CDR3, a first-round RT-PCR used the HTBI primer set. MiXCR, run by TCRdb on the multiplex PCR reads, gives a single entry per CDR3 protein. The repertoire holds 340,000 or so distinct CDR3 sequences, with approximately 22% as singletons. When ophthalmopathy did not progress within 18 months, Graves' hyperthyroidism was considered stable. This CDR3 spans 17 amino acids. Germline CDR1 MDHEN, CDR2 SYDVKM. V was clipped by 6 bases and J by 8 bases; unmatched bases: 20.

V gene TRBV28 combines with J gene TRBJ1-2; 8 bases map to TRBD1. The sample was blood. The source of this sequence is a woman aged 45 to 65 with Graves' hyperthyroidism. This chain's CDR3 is CASRVRGTGGSLGGYTF. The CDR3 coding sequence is TGTGCCAGCAGGGTAAGGGGGACAGGAGGATCCCTAGGCGGCTACACCTTC.